Only a few counts were recorded for the clone carrying this T cell receptor (beta chain). The antigen is not known. The CDR3 loop spans 18 amino acids. Trimming shortened V by 1 base and J by 0 bases, and 13 bases separated the two germline ends. Germline values: CDR1 MNHNS, CDR2 SASEGT. This record belongs to a study of blood T cells in healthy people across ages. Study-wide points: Roughly linearly, TCR beta diversity per million T cells fell as age increased.

PCR was performed a second time for about 7 to 11 cycles using a sample-barcoded 5' primer and a J-beta primer mix. TCRdb processed the 5' RACE reads anew with MiXCR; each CDR3 protein has one entry. The data contain 1 million to 1.2 million distinct CDR3 sequences, roughly two fifths of them seen just once; the ten biggest clones take up under 15%. The J gene is TRBJ1-6, the V gene TRBV6-1; D gene uncertain. Specimen: blood. This TCR derives from a man younger than 35 in good health. CDR3 amino acids: CASSEVAITSSYNSPLHF. In DNA form, the CDR3 reads TGTGCCAGCAGTGAAGTAGCCATAACAAGCTCCTATAATTCACCCCTCCACTTT.